The rows below give T cell receptor beta chains drawn from one sample of a study of blood T cell repertoires in COVID-19. Libraries were prepared by immunoSEQ multiplex PCR; TCRdb keeps only in-frame clonotypes and omits some of them. The table has roughly 70,000 clones, about 92% seen once. Sequenced: peripheral blood. The receptors derive from a man aged 50 to 60 with acute or convalescent COVID-19. CDR3s include the opening cysteine and the closing phenylalanine or tryptophan. The D gene is left open where the match is weak.

d_call	j_call	v_call	cdr3_aa
-	TRBJ1-5	TRBV23-1	CASSQSEAKIVAWWRCGRGQPQHF
-	TRBJ1-5	TRBV19	CASSLQGLKGQPQHF
-	TRBJ2-7	TRBV7-8	CASSGPDIGDYEQYF
TRBD1	TRBJ1-2	TRBV5-1	CASSGTGNPFGYTF
-	TRBJ1-2	TRBV7-9	CASSFGIEGYTF
TRBD2	TRBJ2-2	TRBV7-2	CASSPRLAGTGELFF
-	TRBJ1-2	TRBV15	CATSRDRTVRLRGPNYGYTF
-	TRBJ1-4	TRBV3-1/TRBV3-2	CASSQGGTWGIKEKLFF
-	TRBJ2-4	TRBV3-1/TRBV3-2	CASSRRDNENIQYF
-	TRBJ1-5	TRBV27	CASSPGFLAGPQHF
TRBD2	TRBJ2-2	TRBV10-3	CAITGGGTGELFF
TRBD1	TRBJ1-1	TRBV3-1/TRBV3-2	CASSQEQGLNTEAFF
TRBD1	TRBJ2-5	TRBV9	CASSEGTGKETQYF
TRBD1	TRBJ2-3	TRBV29-1	CSVEVQGADTQYF
TRBD1	TRBJ2-1	TRBV29-1	CSVDRGHEQFF
TRBD1	TRBJ1-2	TRBV27	CASSPDRARGYTF
TRBD2	TRBJ2-1	TRBV28	CASRPKRTSGGKASYNEQFF
TRBD1	TRBJ1-1	TRBV4-2	CASSPDTGDLFSTEAFF
-	TRBJ2-7	TRBV2	CASIQGIYEQYF
TRBD2	TRBJ2-3	TRBV3-1/TRBV3-2	CASSPNGSGIRDTQYF
TRBD1	TRBJ1-1	TRBV27	CASKGAWGTEAFF